The clone carrying this TCR beta chain came up a few times. For a library built for alpha chains, this beta chain is a stray read; little rests on its size. The source of the sample is a study of spatial heterogeneity in lung cancer. As for the study in general: Detection consistently captured more beta-chain sequences than alpha-chain sequences. TCR and UMI combinations that were unique each appeared, on average, more than ten times in raw reads.

The CDR3 extends over 14 amino acids. The V end lost 3 bases, the J end lost 2 bases, and 11 bases lay between the germline ends. Time point in this sample: sample taken at primary tumor resection. Whole RNA came from tumor, nontumor lung or frozen PBMC and was sequenced without being sorted. Donors were roughly 70 untreated early-stage non-small cell lung cancer patients. Every molecule of TCR cDNA had its own unique molecular identifier. MiXCR, applied by TCRdb to the 5' RACE reads, yields one record per CDR3 protein. The table has some 11,000 distinct CDR3 sequences, 5.5% to 8% seen once; the top ten hold 9% to 12%.

The sequence derives from a male donor with early-stage non-small cell lung cancer. Sample: normal lung tissue next to the tumor, taken at surgery. The V call is TRBV12-3 or TRBV12-4, the J call TRBJ2-7; the D is unclear. The CDR3 coding sequence is TGTGCCAGCAGTTTTCAACTAACACCCTACGAGCAGTACTTC. Protein: CASSFQLTPYEQYF.